The 9 T cell receptor beta chains below all came from one sample that was sequenced in a study of T cells in Graves' hyperthyroidism and ophthalmopathy. RNA transcripts were the template for amplifying TCR beta CDR3 regions. A first-round RT-PCR of the TCR CDR3 used the HTBI primer set. Each CDR3 protein is one row after TCRdb ran MiXCR on the multiplex PCR reads. The sample gives around 400,000 distinct CDR3 sequences, approximately 15% of which show up once; about a quarter is in the top ten. Specimen: blood. The receptors originated from a woman younger than 35 with Graves' hyperthyroidism that later progressed to Graves' ophthalmopathy.

The chain has TRBV2 and TRBJ2-4; D possibly uses TRBD1 or TRBD2 (5 bases each). The germline CDR1 and CDR2 sequences are SNHLY and FYNNEI. Trimming cost V 2 bases and J 9 bases, with 17 bases left between them. The CDR3 contains 15 residues. DNA of the CDR3: TGTGCCAGCAGTGAATTGACGGGGCCAGGCGCCATTCAGTACTTC. It encodes CASSELTGPGAIQYF.

This chain connects TRBV19 to TRBJ2-2; 12 nucleotides agree with TRBD2. From germline, CDR1 is LNHDA and CDR2 SQIVND (reference sequence). CDR3 length equals 16 residues. Trimming cost V 3 bases and J 6 bases; bases outside gene matches: 5. DNA of the CDR3: TGTGCCAGTAGTATCCCCGGACTAGCGGGACCCGGGGAGCTGTTTTTT. It specifies CASSIPGLAGPGELFF.

The rearrangement joins TRBV5-1 to TRBJ2-7, with 9 nucleotides matching TRBD1. With 0 bases clipped from V and 9 bases from J, the junction kept 7 bases outside the gene matches. Looked up from germline, CDR1 is SGHRS and CDR2 is YFSETQ. CDR3 length: 14 residues. CDR3 residues: CASSLGTGVRGQYF. The CDR3 DNA reads TGCGCCAGCAGCTTGGGGACAGGGGTCCGGGGGCAGTACTTC.

A word on this clonotype: Being one base from a much bigger clone, this may be a read error. V and J are TRBV7-2 and TRBJ1-1, with TRBD1 as a possible D gene (5 bases). The CDR3 extends over 16 amino acids. Germline V gene lookup returns CDR1 SGHTA and CDR2 FQGNSA. Trimming removed 1 base at V and 4 bases at J, with 16 bases between. CDR3 coding DNA: TGTGCCAGCAGCTTAGATCGGGACGGGGTTTTCACTGAAGCTTTCTTT. Translating gives CASSLDRDGVFTEAFF.

This clonotype was detected ten times or more. The gene calls are TRBV12-3 or TRBV12-4 and TRBJ2-1, with 8 bases lining up with TRBD2. The V gene end was trimmed by 6 bases and the J gene end by 8 bases; junction bases not matched to a gene: 9. The CDR3 runs 14 residues. In nucleotides, the CDR3 is TGTGCCAGCAGCCTCGGACTAGCAGGTGATGAGCAGTTCTTC. Its translation: CASSLGLAGDEQFF.

This clonotype was seen ten or more times. The chain is built from TRBV18 and TRBJ1-1; D gene ambiguous. This CDR3 region has 13 residues. CDR1 and CDR2 (germline): KGHSH, LQKENI. The V gene lost 3 bases and the J gene lost 0 bases, with 5 bases spanning the gap. Written as DNA, the CDR3 is TGTGCCAGCTCACCGTATTTGAACACTGAAGCTTTCTTT. Its protein product is CASSPYLNTEAFF.

The V and J genes are TRBV20-1 and TRBJ1-3, with D possibly being TRBD1 (5 bases). CDR1 is DFQATT, CDR2 SNEGSKA, per germline (reference sequence). The CDR3 extends over 14 amino acids. The V and J ends lost 3 bases and 3 bases respectively, with 12 bases between them. CDR3 protein: CSARGRGSGNTIYF. The CDR3 bases are TGCAGTGCTAGGGGACGGGGGAGTGGAAACACCATATATTTT.

There are a few counts of this clonotype. The chain couples TRBV3-1 to TRBJ2-3, with D possibly TRBD2 on 6 matching bases. Germline assignment: CDR1 LGHDT and CDR2 YNNKEL (reference sequence). The length of the CDR3 is 14 residues. Deletions cut 3 bases from V and 3 bases from J, with 10 bases between. The CDR3: CASSHWGRTDTQYF. CDR3 nucleotide sequence: TGTGCCAGCAGCCATTGGGGGAGGACAGATACGCAGTATTTT.

V is TRBV3-1 and J is TRBJ2-1, with 9 bases that match TRBD2. The V segment lost 2 bases and the J segment 1 base; nucleotides outside the gene matches: 6. CDR1 and CDR2 (germline): LGHDT, YNNKEL (reference sequence). The length of the CDR3 is 17 residues. CDR3 protein: CASSQTTSGASYNEQFF. In DNA, the CDR3 is TGTGCCAGCAGCCAAACGACTAGCGGAGCTTCCTACAATGAGCAGTTCTTC.